This T cell receptor beta chain was captured in a study of T cells in women clearing cervical HPV infection listed by TCRdb under 2018. With regard to the full study: Cases were about 25 women with histologically confirmed HPV16-related CIN3 or worse, including 2 invasive cancers. Controls were approximately 25 women whose single incident HPV16 infection cleared within 12 months without precancer or cancer developing. Blood from cases was drawn at the visit where the lesion was first identified, while blood from controls was drawn once the infection was no longer detected. For cases, the median interval between lesion detection and blood sampling was about 140 days, with an interquartile range of roughly 85 to 200 days. HLA typing was available for only a few women, so HLA type could not be excluded as a confounder. The exploratory proof-of-principle case-control study was nested within the Guanacaste HPV Natural History Study in Costa Rica and compared TCR repertoires across cervical HPV16 outcomes. Cases and controls were matched on year of sample collection and on age within five years. Cases had a median age of almost 35 years compared with more than 37 for controls, and baseline characteristics showed no significant differences between the groups. In the parent cohort, some 10,000 women aged 18 or older were enrolled in Guanacaste, Costa Rica, during 1993 to 1994 and were followed for seven years. Quality controls consisted of five blinded duplicates per group, for a total of roughly 60 samples made up of roughly 50 participants and roughly ten replicates. Overall results and qualifications from the work: CIN3+ cases had significantly higher TCR repertoire richness than controls across sequencing depths, but evenness did not differ between the groups. Because of the cross-sectional design, the study could not determine whether the associations came before infection or resulted from infection, and neither effector/memory subsets nor HPV-specific T cells were isolated. T-cell numbers per sample were unknown, so richness differences could reflect varying T-cell content rather than repertoire biology. Random forest classifiers combining richness and V gene abundances distinguished cases from controls with an estimated AUC of roughly 0.8. Cases had lower TRBV6-7 relative abundance than controls (about 0.099% versus 0.16%; Bonferroni P = 0.0008).

TCR beta CDR3 regions were amplified by multiplex PCR from an average of about 1,100 ng genomic DNA per sample using the immunoSEQ assay. The assay corrected primer bias using a complete synthetic TCR repertoire to establish an amplification baseline. Amplicons were sequenced on the Illumina platform. The original methods were these. Sequences were error-corrected by clustering with frequency ratios and a modified nearest-neighbor algorithm, then analyzed in the immunoSEQ Analyzer with IMGT gene definitions. TCR richness and evenness were averaged over 20 rarefaction repeats at each rarefaction depth, excluding samples with fewer sequences than the depth. Relative abundances of V, D and J genes were compared between groups using Wilcoxon rank sum tests, with FDR correction applied. In the blinded duplicates, the intraclass correlation was 90% to 97% for TCR richness and averaged about 80% across roughly 70 gene segments. Imported from immuneACCESS, the table was reduced by TCRdb to in-frame sequences with V and J called. These copies leave out some clones; in studies compared against another copy, an unresolved V gene accounts for under half, and the cause of the remainder is not known. V, J and clone size derive from that table, while D and trimming were established from the DNA sequence. The sample table records over 15,000 clones. The ten biggest clones cover approximately 15% of the sample.

Counted from cysteine to phenylalanine, this CDR3 has 15 amino acids. Sequencing covers 36 bases of the CDR3, shown here with the frame starting at base 1. CDR1 and CDR2, looked up from the germline V gene, are SNHLY and FYNNEI. In the case of this clone: This receptor's antigen is unknown. With the read ending 3 residues before the CDR3 end, the germline J gene is used to fill in that end.

Every participant had a single incident cervical HPV16 infection, and prevalent HPV16 infections were excluded. Cervical HPV DNA was detected with MY09/MY11 PCR, and genotyping was done with dot-blot hybridization. About 14 mL of heparinized blood was centrifuged, after which the buffy coat was aliquoted, frozen at -30 degrees C, and then stored at -80 degrees C. Genomic DNA was extracted from buffy coat specimens using QIAGEN kits. The rearrangement joined TRBV2 to TRBJ2-2, with the identity of the D gene unclear. The material sequenced was blood buffy coat. The receptor comes from a woman between 18 and 69 years old with a cervical HPV16 infection that either progressed to CIN3+ or cleared (not recorded which). Incomplete CDR3 DNA: TGTGCCAGCAGTCCCGTAACAGTCCTCTCAGGAAAG. The resulting protein is CASSPVTVLSGK. The full-length CDR3 reads as CASSPVTVLSGKLFF.